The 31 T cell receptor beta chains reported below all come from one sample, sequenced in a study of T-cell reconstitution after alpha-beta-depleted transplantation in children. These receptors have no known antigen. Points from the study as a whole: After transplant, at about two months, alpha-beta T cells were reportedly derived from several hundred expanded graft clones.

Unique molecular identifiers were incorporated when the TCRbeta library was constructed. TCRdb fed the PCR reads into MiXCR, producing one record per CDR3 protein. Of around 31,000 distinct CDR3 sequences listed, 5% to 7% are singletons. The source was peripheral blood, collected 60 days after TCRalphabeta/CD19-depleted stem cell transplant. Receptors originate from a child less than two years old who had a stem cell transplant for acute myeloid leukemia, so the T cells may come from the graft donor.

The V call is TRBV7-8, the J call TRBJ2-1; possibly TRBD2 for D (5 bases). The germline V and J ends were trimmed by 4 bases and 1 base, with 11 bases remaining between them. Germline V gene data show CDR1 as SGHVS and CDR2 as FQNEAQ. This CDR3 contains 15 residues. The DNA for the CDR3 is TGTGCCAGCAGCTCACTAGGGAATTCCTACAATGAGCAGTTCTTC. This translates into CASSSLGNSYNEQFF.

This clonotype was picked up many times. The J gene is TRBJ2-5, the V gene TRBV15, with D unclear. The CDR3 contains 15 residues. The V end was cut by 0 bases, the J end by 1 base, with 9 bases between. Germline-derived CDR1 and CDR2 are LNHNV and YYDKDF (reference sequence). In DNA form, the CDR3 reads TGTGCCACCAGCAGAGATAGTACAGTCCAAGAGACCCAGTACTTC. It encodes CATSRDSTVQETQYF.

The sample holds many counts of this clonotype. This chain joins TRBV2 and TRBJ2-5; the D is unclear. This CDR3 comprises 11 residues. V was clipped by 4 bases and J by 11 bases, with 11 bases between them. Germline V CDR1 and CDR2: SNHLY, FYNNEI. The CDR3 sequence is CASSVLPSQYF. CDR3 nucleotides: TGTGCCAGCAGTGTGCTACCCAGTCAGTACTTC. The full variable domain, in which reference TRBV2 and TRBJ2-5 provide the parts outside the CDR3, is EPEVTQTPSHQVTQMGQEVILRCVPISNHLYFYWYRQILGQKVEFLVSFYNNEISEKSEIFDDQFSVERPDGSNFTLKIRSTKLEDSAMYFCASSVLPSQYFGPGTRLLVL.

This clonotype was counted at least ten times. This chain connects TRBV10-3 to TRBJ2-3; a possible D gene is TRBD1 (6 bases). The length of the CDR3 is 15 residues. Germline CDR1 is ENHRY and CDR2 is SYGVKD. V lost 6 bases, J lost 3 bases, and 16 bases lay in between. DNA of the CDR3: TGTGCCATCAGCCCAGGGGCATCGAGAACAGATACGCAGTATTTT. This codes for CAISPGASRTDTQYF.

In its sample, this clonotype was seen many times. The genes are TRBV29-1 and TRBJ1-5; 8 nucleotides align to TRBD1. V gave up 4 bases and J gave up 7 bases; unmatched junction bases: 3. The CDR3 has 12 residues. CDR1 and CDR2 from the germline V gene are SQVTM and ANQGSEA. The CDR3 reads CSVGTGQQPQHF. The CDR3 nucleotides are TGCAGCGTTGGGACAGGGCAACAGCCCCAGCATTTT.

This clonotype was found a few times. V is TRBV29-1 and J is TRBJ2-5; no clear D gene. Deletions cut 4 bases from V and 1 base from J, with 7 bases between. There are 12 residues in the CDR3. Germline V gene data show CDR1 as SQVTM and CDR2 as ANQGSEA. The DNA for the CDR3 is TGCAGCGTTGGAAACCGCCAAGAGACCCAGTACTTC. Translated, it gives CSVGNRQETQYF.

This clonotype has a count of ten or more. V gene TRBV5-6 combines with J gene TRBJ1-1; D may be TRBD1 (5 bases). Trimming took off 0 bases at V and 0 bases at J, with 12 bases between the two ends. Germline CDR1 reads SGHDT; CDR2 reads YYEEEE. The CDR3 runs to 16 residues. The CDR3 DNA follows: TGTGCCAGCAGCTTGGTTGGGGGTATCATGAACACTGAAGCTTTCTTT. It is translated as CASSLVGGIMNTEAFF.

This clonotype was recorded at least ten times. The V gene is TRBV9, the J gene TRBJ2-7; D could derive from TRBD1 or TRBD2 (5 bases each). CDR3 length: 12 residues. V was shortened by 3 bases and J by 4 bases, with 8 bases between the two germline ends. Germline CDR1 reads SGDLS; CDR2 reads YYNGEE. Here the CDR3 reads CASSARGYEQYF. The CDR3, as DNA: TGTGCCAGCAGCGCGAGGGGTTACGAGCAGTACTTC.

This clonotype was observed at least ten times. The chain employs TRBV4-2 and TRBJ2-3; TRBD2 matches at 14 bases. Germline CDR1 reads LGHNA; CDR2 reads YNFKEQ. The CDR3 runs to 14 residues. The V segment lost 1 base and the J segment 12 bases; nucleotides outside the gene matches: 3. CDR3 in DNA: TGTGCCAGCAGCCAAGGGACTAGCGGGGGGCCTCAGTATTTT. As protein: CASSQGTSGGPQYF.

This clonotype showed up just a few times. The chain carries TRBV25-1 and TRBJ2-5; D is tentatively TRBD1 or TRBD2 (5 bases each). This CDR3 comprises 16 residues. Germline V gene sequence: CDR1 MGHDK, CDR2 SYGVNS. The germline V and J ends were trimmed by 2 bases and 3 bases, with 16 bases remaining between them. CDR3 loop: CASSEGARAIEETQYF. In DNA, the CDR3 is TGTGCCAGCAGTGAAGGGGCGAGGGCAATAGAAGAGACCCAGTACTTC.

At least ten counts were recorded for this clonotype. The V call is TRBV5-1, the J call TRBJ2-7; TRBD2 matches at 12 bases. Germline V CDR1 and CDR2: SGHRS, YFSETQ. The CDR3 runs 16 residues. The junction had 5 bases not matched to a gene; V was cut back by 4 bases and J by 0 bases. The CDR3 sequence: CASSRLTSGSSYEQYF. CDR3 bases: TGCGCCAGCAGCCGTTTGACTAGCGGGAGCTCCTACGAGCAGTACTTC.

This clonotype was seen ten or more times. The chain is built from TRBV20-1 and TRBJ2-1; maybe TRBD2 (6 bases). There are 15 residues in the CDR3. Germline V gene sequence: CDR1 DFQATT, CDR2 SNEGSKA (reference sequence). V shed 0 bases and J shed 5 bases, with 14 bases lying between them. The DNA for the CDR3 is TGCAGTGCTAGAGATTTGGGACTCCCCAACAATGAGCAGTTCTTC. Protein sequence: CSARDLGLPNNEQFF.

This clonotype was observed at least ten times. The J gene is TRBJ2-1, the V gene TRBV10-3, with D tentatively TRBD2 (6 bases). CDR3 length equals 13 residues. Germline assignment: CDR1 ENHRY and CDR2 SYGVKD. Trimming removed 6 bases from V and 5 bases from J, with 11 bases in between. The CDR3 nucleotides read TGTGCCATCAGGGCGGGGCCCGACAATGAGCAGTTCTTC. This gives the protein CAIRAGPDNEQFF.

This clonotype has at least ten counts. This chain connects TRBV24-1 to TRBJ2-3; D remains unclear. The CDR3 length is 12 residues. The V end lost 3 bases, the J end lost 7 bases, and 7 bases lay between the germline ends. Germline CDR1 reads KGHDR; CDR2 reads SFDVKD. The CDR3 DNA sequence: TGTGCCACCAGTGATATTGGGAATACGCAGTATTTT. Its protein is CATSDIGNTQYF.

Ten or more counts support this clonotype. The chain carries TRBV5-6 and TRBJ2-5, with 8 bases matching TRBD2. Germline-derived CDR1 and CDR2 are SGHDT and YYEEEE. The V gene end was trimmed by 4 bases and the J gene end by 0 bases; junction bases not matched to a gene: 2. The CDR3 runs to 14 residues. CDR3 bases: TGTGCCAGCAGCCGGGGGGGGAACCAAGAGACCCAGTACTTC. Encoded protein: CASSRGGNQETQYF. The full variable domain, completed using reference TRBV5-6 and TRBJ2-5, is DAGVTQSPTHLIKTRGQQVTLRCSPKSGHDTVSWYQQALGQGPQFIFQYYEEEERQRGNFPDRFSGHQFPNYSSELNVNALLLGDSALYLCASSRGGNQETQYFGPGTRLLVL.

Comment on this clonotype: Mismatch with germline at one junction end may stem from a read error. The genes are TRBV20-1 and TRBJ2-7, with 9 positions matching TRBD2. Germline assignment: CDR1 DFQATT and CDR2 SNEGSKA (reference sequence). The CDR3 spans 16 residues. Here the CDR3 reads CCASLAGASPSYEQYF. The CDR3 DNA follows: TGCTGTGCTTCACTAGCGGGCGCTTCTCCTTCCTACGAGCAGTACTTC.

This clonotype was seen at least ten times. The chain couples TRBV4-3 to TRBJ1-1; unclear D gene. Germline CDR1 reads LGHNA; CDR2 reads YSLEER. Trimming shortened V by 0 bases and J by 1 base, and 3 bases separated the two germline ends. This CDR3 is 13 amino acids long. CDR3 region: CASSQDGNTEAFF. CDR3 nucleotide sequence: TGCGCCAGCAGCCAAGATGGGAACACTGAAGCTTTCTTT.

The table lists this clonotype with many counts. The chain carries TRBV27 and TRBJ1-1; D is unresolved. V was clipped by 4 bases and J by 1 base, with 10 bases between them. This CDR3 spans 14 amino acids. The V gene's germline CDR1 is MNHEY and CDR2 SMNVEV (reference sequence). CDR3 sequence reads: CASSWAGRNTEAFF. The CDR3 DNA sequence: TGTGCCAGCAGTTGGGCCGGGCGGAACACTGAAGCTTTCTTT.

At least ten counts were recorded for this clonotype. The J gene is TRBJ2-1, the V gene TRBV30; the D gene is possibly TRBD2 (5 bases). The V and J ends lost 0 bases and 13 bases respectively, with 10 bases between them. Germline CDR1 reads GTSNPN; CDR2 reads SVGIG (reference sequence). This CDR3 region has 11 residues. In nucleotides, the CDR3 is TGTGCCTGGAGTGTGCGGGCAGGACAGTTCTTC. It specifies CAWSVRAGQFF.

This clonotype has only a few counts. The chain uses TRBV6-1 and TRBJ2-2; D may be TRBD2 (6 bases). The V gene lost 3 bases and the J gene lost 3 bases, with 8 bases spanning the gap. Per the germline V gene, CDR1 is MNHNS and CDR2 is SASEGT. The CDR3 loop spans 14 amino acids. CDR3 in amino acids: CASSEGLYTGELFF. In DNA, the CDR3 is TGTGCCAGCAGTGAGGGACTGTACACCGGGGAGCTGTTTTTT.

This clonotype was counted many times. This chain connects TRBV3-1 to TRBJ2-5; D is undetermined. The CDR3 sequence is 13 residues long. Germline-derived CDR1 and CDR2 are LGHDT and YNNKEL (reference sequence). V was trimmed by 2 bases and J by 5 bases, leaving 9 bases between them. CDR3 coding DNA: TGTGCCAGCAGCCAATTCCAAGTGGAGACCCAGTACTTC. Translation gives CASSQFQVETQYF.

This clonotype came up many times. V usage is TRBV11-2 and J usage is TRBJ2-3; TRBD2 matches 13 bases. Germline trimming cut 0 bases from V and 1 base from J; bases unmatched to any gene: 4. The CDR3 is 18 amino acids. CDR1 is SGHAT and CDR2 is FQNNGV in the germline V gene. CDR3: CASSLELAGGPGTDTQYF. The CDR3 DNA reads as TGTGCCAGCAGCTTAGAACTAGCGGGGGGGCCGGGCACAGATACGCAGTATTTT.

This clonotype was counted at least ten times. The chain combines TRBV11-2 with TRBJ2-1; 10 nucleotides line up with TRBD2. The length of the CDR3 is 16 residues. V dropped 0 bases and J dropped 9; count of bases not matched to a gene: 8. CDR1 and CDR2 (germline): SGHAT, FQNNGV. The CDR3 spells CASSLEASGRSSEQFF. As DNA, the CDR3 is TGTGCCAGCAGCTTAGAGGCTAGCGGGAGATCAAGTGAGCAGTTCTTC. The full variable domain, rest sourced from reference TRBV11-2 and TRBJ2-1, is EAGVAQSPRYKIIEKRQSVAFWCNPISGHATLYWYQQILGQGPKLLIQFQNNGVVDDSQLPKDRFSAERLKGVDSTLKIQPAKLEDSAVYLCASSLEASGRSSEQFFGPGTRLTVL.

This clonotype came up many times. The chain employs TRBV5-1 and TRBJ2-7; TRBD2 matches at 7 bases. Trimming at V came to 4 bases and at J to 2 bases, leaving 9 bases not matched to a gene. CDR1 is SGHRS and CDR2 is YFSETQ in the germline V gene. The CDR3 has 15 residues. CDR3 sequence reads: CASSPGGVLTYEQYF. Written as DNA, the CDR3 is TGCGCCAGCAGCCCGGGGGGAGTTCTGACCTACGAGCAGTACTTC.

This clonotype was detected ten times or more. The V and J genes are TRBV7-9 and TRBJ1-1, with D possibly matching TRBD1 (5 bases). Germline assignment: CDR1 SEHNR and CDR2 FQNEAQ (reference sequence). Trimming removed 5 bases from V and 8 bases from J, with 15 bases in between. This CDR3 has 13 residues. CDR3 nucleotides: TGTGCCAGCAGCCTTTGGGGGAAGCCCGAAGCTTTCTTT. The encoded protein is CASSLWGKPEAFF.

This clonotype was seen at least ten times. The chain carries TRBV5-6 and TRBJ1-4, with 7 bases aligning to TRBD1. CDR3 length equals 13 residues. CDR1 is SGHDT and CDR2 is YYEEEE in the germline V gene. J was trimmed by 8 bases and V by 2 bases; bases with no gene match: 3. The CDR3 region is CASSLQGSEKLFF. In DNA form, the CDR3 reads TGTGCCAGCAGCTTACAGGGGTCGGAAAAACTGTTTTTT.

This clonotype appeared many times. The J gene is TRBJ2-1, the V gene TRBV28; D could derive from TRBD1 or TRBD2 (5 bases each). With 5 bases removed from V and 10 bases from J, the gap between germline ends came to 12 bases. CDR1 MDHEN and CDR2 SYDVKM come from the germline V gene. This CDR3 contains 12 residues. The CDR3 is CASSGGKREQFF. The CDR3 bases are TGTGCCAGCAGTGGGGGAAAAAGGGAGCAGTTCTTC.

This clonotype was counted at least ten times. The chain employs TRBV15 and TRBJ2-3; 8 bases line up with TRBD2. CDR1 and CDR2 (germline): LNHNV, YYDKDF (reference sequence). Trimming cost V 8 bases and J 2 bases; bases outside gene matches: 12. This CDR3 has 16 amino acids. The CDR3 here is CATAIRAGDITDTQYF. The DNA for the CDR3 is TGTGCCACCGCCATCCGAGCGGGAGACATCACAGATACGCAGTATTTT. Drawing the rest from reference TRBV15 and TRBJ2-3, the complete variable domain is DAMVIQNPRYQVTQFGKPVTLSCSQTLNHNVMYWYQQKSSQAPKLLFHYYDKDFNNEADTPDNFQSRRPNTSFCFLDIRSPGLGDTAMYLCATAIRAGDITDTQYFGPGTRLTVL.

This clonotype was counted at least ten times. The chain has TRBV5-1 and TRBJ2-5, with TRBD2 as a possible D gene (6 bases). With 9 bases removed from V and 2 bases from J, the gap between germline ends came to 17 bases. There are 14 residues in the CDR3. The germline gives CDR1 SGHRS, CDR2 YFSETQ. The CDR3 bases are TGCGCCACACAAACGATTAGCGGACAAGAGACCCAGTACTTC. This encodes CATQTISGQETQYF.

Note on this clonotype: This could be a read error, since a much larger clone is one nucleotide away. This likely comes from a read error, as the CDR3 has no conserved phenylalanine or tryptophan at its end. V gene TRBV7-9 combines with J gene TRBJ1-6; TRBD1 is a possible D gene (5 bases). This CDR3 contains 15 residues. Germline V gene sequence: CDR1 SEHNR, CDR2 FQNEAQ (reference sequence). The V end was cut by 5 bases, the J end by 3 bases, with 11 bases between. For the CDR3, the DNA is TGTGCCAGCAGCGGGACGGGGAACTATAATTCACCCCTCCACTTG. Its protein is CASSGTGNYNSPLHL.

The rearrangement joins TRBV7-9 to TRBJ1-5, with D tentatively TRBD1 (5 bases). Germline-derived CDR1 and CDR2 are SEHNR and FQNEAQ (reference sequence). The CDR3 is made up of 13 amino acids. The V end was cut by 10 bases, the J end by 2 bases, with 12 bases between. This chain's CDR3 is CATGGGGNQPQHF. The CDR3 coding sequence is TGTGCCACCGGCGGGGGGGGCAATCAGCCCCAGCATTTT.